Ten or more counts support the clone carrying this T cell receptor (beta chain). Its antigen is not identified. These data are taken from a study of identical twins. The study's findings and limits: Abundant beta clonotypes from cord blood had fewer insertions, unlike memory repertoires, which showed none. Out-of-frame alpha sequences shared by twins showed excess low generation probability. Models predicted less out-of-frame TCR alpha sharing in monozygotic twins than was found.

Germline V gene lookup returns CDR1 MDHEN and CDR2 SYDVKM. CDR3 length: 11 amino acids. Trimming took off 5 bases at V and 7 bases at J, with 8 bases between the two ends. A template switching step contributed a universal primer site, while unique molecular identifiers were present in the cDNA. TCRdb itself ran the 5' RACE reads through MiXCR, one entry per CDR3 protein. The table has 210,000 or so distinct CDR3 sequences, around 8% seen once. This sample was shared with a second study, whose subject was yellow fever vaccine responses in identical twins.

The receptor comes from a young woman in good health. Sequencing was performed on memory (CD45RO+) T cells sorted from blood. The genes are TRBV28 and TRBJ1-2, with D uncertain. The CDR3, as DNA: TGTGCCAGCAGTAACCGCGGTGGCTACACCTTC. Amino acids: CASSNRGGYTF.